These 22 T cell receptor beta chains share one sample of origin, sequenced in a study of blood T cells in healthy people across ages. A J-beta primer mix and a sample-barcoded 5' primer were used in a second PCR of roughly 7 to 12 cycles. TCRdb itself ran the 5' RACE reads through MiXCR, one entry per CDR3 protein. The sample lists approximately 670,000 distinct CDR3 sequences; roughly two fifths were seen once. The sequenced material came from blood. The receptors derive from a man older than 75 in good health.

The chain is built from TRBV6-2 or TRBV6-3 and TRBJ2-1, with D perhaps TRBD2 (6 bases). The germline V gene has CDR1 MNHEY and CDR2 SVGEGT. The CDR3 has 14 amino acids. V lost 6 bases, J lost 6 bases, and 15 bases lay in between. The CDR3 loop reads CASSFLRDSNEQFF. DNA for the CDR3: TGTGCCAGCAGCTTCCTTCGGGACTCCAATGAGCAGTTCTTC.

DNA for the CDR3: TGTGCCAGCAGTGGGGCCATCGGCGCTAGCGGGGGCCCGTTGACCTACGAGCAGTACTTC. Protein product: CASSGAIGASGGPLTYEQYF. The gene calls are TRBV25-1 and TRBJ2-7; TRBD2 aligns across 10 bases. V lost 4 bases and J lost 2; bases outside the gene matches: 20. Germline V gene sequence: CDR1 MGHDK, CDR2 SYGVNS. There are 20 residues in the CDR3.

V usage is TRBV6-6 and J usage is TRBJ2-7; a possible D gene is TRBD2 (6 bases). The ends were cut back, 3 bases at V and 1 base at J, with 10 bases in the middle. CDR3 length equals 14 residues. From germline, CDR1 is MNHNY and CDR2 SVGAGI (reference sequence). The chain's CDR3 is CASSYLAVSYEQYF. Here the CDR3 DNA reads TGTGCCAGCAGTTATTTAGCGGTTTCCTACGAGCAGTACTTC.

The rearrangement uses TRBV4-3 and TRBJ2-7; D may be TRBD1 or TRBD2 (6 bases each). Germline loops: CDR1 LGHNA, CDR2 YSLEER. This CDR3 region has 15 residues. V lost 0 bases, J lost 4 bases, and 13 bases lay in between. The CDR3 region is CASSQETRGPYEQYF. DNA of the CDR3: TGCGCCAGCAGCCAAGAGACCCGGGGGCCGTACGAGCAGTACTTC.

This clonotype was seen at least ten times. The V and J genes are TRBV14 and TRBJ2-1; D is ambiguous. This CDR3 is 15 amino acids long. V was cut by 0 bases and J by 10 bases, with 16 bases left in between. Germline CDR1 reads SGHDN; CDR2 reads FVKESK. CDR3 sequence: CASSQDVNRPVEQFF. The CDR3 DNA sequence: TGTGCCAGCAGCCAAGATGTGAACAGACCCGTAGAGCAGTTCTTC.

The V gene is TRBV20-1, the J gene TRBJ1-5; weak D call: TRBD1 (5 bases). Trimming cost V 0 bases and J 0 bases, with 9 bases left between them. The CDR3 contains 15 residues. The germline V gene has CDR1 DFQATT and CDR2 SNEGSKA (reference sequence). The CDR3 DNA follows: TGCAGTGCTAGAGAGACAGATCATAGCAATCAGCCCCAGCATTTT. Its protein is CSARETDHSNQPQHF.

The chain joins TRBV2 to TRBJ2-1, with D perhaps matching TRBD1 (5 bases). The CDR3 extends over 15 amino acids. V lost 5 bases and J 6 bases, leaving 17 bases between the germline ends. Germline lookup yields CDR1 SNHLY and CDR2 FYNNEI. CDR3 protein: CASSMGPQGSNEQFF. In nucleotides, the CDR3 is TGTGCCAGCAGTATGGGTCCCCAGGGTAGCAATGAGCAGTTCTTC.

J is TRBJ2-3 and V is TRBV29-1; maybe TRBD1 (6 bases). Germline V CDR1 and CDR2: SQVTM, ANQGSEA. V lost 4 bases and J 1 base, leaving 6 bases between the germline ends. The CDR3 is 12 residues long. The CDR3 protein is CSVGQGTDTQYF. The CDR3 nucleotides read TGCAGCGTTGGACAGGGCACAGATACGCAGTATTTT.

This clonotype was observed a few times. The chain uses TRBV7-9 and TRBJ1-2; 8 positions agree with TRBD1. This CDR3 contains 15 residues. The germline CDR1 and CDR2 sequences are SEHNR and FQNEAQ (reference sequence). V shed 2 bases, J shed 2 bases, and the junction held 4 bases outside the gene matches. In DNA form, the CDR3 reads TGTGCCAGCAGCTTAATTCGGACAGGGAACTATGGCTACACCTTC. This gives the protein CASSLIRTGNYGYTF.

The V and J genes are TRBV7-2 and TRBJ2-5; D might be TRBD1 (5 bases). CDR1 is SGHTA and CDR2 is FQGNSA in the germline V gene. The CDR3 consists of 15 residues. V lost 5 bases, J lost 2 bases, and 15 bases lay in between. The CDR3 region is CASSRPADRQETQYF. In DNA, the CDR3 is TGTGCCAGCAGCAGACCCGCAGACAGACAAGAGACCCAGTACTTC.

This clonotype showed up just a few times. This chain joins TRBV7-2 and TRBJ2-1; 15 bases fit TRBD2. Per germline, CDR1 SGHTA and CDR2 FQGNSA. This CDR3 is 16 amino acids long. Unmatched junction bases numbered 8, after V lost 4 bases and J lost 10 bases. CDR3 sequence (DNA): TGTGCCAGCAGCTCGCGGGGACTAGCGGGGGGTTGGGAGCAGTTCTTC. Translation gives CASSSRGLAGGWEQFF.

The chain combines TRBV6-5 with TRBJ1-4; 7 bases agree with TRBD1. Germline CDR1 and CDR2: MNHEY and SVGAGI. There are 14 residues in the CDR3. The trim removed 6 bases at V and 10 bases at J, leaving 11 bases unmatched. The CDR3 region is CASSSVSPGGKLFF. CDR3 DNA sequence: TGTGCCAGCAGCTCCGTTTCACCAGGGGGAAAACTGTTTTTT.

The chain combines TRBV5-6 with TRBJ2-3, with D hard to call. CDR1 SGHDT and CDR2 YYEEEE come from the germline V gene. The V gene lost 0 bases and the J gene lost 0 bases, with 8 bases spanning the gap. This CDR3 has 15 amino acids. CDR3 nucleotide sequence: TGTGCCAGCAGCTTGGTTTCTCCTAGCACAGATACGCAGTATTTT. It encodes CASSLVSPSTDTQYF.

The CDR3 spells CSAVETSGGPYEQYF. The CDR3 DNA is TGCAGTGCAGTAGAGACTAGCGGGGGGCCTTACGAGCAGTACTTC. The chain is built from TRBV20-1 and TRBJ2-7; 13 bases match TRBD2. CDR1 is DFQATT, CDR2 SNEGSKA, per germline (reference sequence). The CDR3 loop spans 15 amino acids. Trimming at V came to 6 bases and at J to 4 bases, leaving 9 bases not matched to a gene.

The chain carries TRBV7-2 and TRBJ1-1; TRBD1 aligns across 8 bases. The CDR3 runs to 13 residues. J gave up 8 bases and V 5 bases, and 7 bases lay outside the gene matches. The V gene's germline CDR1 is SGHTA and CDR2 FQGNSA. The CDR3 here is CASSPSWDREAFF. The DNA of the CDR3 is TGTGCCAGCAGCCCATCCTGGGACAGGGAAGCTTTCTTT.

V is TRBV28 and J is TRBJ2-3; tentatively, D is TRBD1 or TRBD2 (6 bases each). Per the germline V gene, CDR1 is MDHEN and CDR2 is SYDVKM. Between the trimmed V and J ends, which lost 2 bases and 4 bases, there was a span of 13 bases. The CDR3 consists of 15 residues. CDR3: CASSLGGLSADTQYF. CDR3 nucleotide sequence: TGTGCCAGCAGTTTAGGGGGGCTGAGTGCAGATACGCAGTATTTT.

This clonotype was observed a single time. This rearrangement joins TRBV3-1 to TRBJ1-1; D is unclear. The germline V and J ends were trimmed by 0 bases and 1 base, with 9 bases remaining between them. CDR1 is LGHDT and CDR2 is YNNKEL in the germline V gene (reference sequence). CDR3 length: 15 residues. The CDR3 DNA sequence: TGTGCCAGCAGCCAAGAAGACATTACGAACACTGAAGCTTTCTTT. Protein sequence: CASSQEDITNTEAFF.

This clonotype was detected ten times or more. The chain carries TRBV20-1 and TRBJ2-6; 8 bases fit TRBD1. The CDR3 runs 15 residues. CDR1 is DFQATT and CDR2 is SNEGSKA in the germline V gene (reference sequence). Germline trimming cut 6 bases from V and 2 bases from J; bases unmatched to any gene: 6. CDR3 sequence (DNA): TGCAGTGCAAACACCAGGGGGCCTGGGGCCAACGTCCTGACTTTC. Its translation: CSANTRGPGANVLTF.

The chain is built from TRBV10-1 and TRBJ2-5; possibly TRBD2 for D (5 bases). Germline lookup yields CDR1 WNHNN and CDR2 SYGVQD (reference sequence). V was cut by 3 bases and J by 3 bases, with 8 bases left in between. This CDR3 comprises 13 residues. Written as DNA, the CDR3 is TGCGCCAGCAGTGATTTCGGGGAAGAGACCCAGTACTTC. Translation: CASSDFGEETQYF.

This clonotype was seen a handful of times. The chain employs TRBV4-1 and TRBJ2-5, with 9 bases aligning to TRBD2. With V trimmed by 0 bases and J by 3 bases, 8 bases remained unmatched. The CDR3 is 17 residues long. The V gene's germline CDR1 is MGHRA and CDR2 YSYEKL. This CDR3 reads CASSQDVRLAEKETQYF. CDR3 coding DNA: TGCGCCAGCAGCCAAGATGTCAGACTAGCGGAAAAAGAGACCCAGTACTTC.

This clonotype was recorded at least ten times. V usage is TRBV29-1 and J usage is TRBJ2-7, with TRBD1 as a possible D gene (6 bases). The V gene lost 6 bases and the J gene lost 4 bases, with 16 bases spanning the gap. From germline, CDR1 is SQVTM and CDR2 ANQGSEA. The CDR3 sequence is 13 residues long. The CDR3 is CSVSETQGYEQYF. Here the CDR3 DNA reads TGCAGCGTGAGTGAGACACAGGGTTACGAGCAGTACTTC.

This clonotype showed up just a few times. The rearrangement links TRBV7-2 to TRBJ2-1; 14 bases match TRBD2. V lost 6 bases to trimming and J lost 9 bases; unmatched junction nucleotides: 10. This CDR3 has 16 residues. Germline V gene data show CDR1 as SGHTA and CDR2 as FQGNSA. Here the CDR3 reads CASRLGLAGGLAEQFF. The CDR3 DNA reads as TGTGCCAGCAGACTAGGACTAGCGGGAGGTTTGGCTGAGCAGTTCTTC.